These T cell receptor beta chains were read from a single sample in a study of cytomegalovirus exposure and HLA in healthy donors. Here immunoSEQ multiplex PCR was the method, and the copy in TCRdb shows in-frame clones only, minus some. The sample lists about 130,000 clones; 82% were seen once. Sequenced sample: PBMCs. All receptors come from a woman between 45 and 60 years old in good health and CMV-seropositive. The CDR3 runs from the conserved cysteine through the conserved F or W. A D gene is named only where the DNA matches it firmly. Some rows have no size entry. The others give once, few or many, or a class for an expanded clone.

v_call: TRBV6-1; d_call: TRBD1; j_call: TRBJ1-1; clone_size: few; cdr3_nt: TGTGCCAGCAGTCCAGGGGGAGAGACTGAAGCTTTCTTT; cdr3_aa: CASSPGGETEAFF
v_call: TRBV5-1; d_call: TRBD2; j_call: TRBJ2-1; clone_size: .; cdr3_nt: TGCGCCAGCAGCCCAACTAGCGGGAGGGCCCATGAGCAGTTCTTC; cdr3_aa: CASSPTSGRAHEQFF
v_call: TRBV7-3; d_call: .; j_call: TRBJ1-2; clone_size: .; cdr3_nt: TGTGCCAGCAGCCCGGGGGGGGCAGGGACCGGCTACACCTTC; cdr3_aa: CASSPGGAGTGYTF
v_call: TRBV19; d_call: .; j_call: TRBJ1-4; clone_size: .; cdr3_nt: TGTGCCAGTAGTATATGGGGTACAGGCAATGAAAAACTGTTTTTT; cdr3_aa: CASSIWGTGNEKLFF
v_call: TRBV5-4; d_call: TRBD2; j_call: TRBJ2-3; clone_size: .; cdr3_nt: TGTGCCAGCAGCGTGGGGGTAGCGGGGGCATCAGATACGCAGTATTTT; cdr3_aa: CASSVGVAGASDTQYF
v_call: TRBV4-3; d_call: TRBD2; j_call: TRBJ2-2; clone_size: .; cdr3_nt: TGCGCCAGCAGCCAAGATGGAGGGACTAGCGGGGGTGTGGGGGAGCTGTTTTTT; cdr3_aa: CASSQDGGTSGGVGELFF
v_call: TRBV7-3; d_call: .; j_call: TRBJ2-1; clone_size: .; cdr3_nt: TGTGCCAGCAGCCAAGGGGATGCCTACAATGAGCAGTTCTTC; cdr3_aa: CASSQGDAYNEQFF
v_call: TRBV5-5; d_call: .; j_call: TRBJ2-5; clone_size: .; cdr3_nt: TGTGCCAGCAGCACAGGGTTCAGGGAGACCCAGTACTTC; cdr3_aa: CASSTGFRETQYF
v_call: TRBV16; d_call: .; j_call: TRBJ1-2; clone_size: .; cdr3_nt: TGTGCCAGCAGCCAAACGATCCGGGGGGACGGAGGTGGCTACACCTTC; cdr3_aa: CASSQTIRGDGGGYTF
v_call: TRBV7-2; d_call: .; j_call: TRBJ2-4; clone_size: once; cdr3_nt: TGTGCCAGCAGCTTAGCAGAGACAGTAGACTCCAAAAACATTCAGTACTTC; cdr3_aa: CASSLAETVDSKNIQYF
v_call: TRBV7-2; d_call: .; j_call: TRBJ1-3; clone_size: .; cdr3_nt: TGTGCCAGCAGCTTAGTGGCAGGGGCTGGAAACACCATATATTTT; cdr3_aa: CASSLVAGAGNTIYF
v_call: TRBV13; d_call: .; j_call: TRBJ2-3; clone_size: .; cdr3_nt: TGTGCCAGCAGCTTAGTACGGCTAGCAAAAGATACGCAGTATTTT; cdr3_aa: CASSLVRLAKDTQYF
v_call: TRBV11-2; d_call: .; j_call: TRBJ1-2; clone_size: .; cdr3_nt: TGTGCCAGCAGCCAGAACAACCCGGGGGCTAACTATGGCTACACCTTC; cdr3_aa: CASSQNNPGANYGYTF
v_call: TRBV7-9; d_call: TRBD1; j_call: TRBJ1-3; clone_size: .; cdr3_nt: TGTGCCAGCAGCTCGACAGGGGGCGAGTCCGTCTCTGGAAACACCATATATTTT; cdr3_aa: CASSSTGGESVSGNTIYF
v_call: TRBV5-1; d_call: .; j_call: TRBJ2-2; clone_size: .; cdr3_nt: TGCGCCAGCAACCTGGCCCGGGGAGAGGGCACCGGGGAGCTGTTTTTT; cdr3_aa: CASNLARGEGTGELFF
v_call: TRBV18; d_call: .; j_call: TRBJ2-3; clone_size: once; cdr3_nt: TGTGCCAGCTCACCCTTCACAGATACGCAGTATTTT; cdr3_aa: CASSPFTDTQYF
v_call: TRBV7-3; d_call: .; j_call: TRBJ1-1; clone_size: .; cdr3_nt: TGTGCCAGCAGCTTGGGAGAGAACACTGAAGCTTTCTTT; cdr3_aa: CASSLGENTEAFF
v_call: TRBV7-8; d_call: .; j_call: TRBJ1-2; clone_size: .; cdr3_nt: TGTGCCAGCAGCTTAGCAGGGGTGGGCTACACCTTC; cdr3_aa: CASSLAGVGYTF
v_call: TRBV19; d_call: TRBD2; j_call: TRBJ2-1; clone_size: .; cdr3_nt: TGTGCCAGTAGTATTCGACTAGCGGGAGGAGACAATGAGCAGTTCTTC; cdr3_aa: CASSIRLAGGDNEQFF
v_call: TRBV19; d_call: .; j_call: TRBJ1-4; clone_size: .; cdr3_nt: TGTGCCAGTACCAAGGAGGAAGGCTTAGGAGAAAAACTGTTTTTT; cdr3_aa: CASTKEEGLGEKLFF
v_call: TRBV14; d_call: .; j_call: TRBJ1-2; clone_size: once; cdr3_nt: TGTGCCAGCAGCCAAGTAGGGGGTAGTGGCTACACCTTC; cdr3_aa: CASSQVGGSGYTF
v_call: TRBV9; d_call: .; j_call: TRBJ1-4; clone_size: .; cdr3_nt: TGTGCCAGCAGCATCACCCCCCTAGGAACTAATGAAAAACTGTTTTTT; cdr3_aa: CASSITPLGTNEKLFF
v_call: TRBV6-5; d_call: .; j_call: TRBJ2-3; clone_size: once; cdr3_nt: TGTGCCAGCAGTTACTCTAGCGGTCCCGGCACAGATACGCAGTATTTT; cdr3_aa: CASSYSSGPGTDTQYF
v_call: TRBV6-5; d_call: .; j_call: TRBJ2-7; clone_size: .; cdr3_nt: TGTGCCAGCAGTTTCGCAGGGGCAATAAGCTCCTACGAGCAGTACTTC; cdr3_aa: CASSFAGAISSYEQYF
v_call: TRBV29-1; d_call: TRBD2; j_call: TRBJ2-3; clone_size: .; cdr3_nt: TGCAGCGTTGTACTAGCGGGAGGTCCGACAGATACGCAGTATTTT; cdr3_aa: CSVVLAGGPTDTQYF
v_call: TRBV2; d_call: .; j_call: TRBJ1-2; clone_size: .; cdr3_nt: TGTGCCAGCAGTGAACAGGGTTATGGCTACACCTTC; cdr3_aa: CASSEQGYGYTF
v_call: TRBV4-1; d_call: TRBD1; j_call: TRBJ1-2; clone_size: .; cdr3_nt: TGCGCCAGCAGCCAAGACCGCGACAGGGAAGCCAACTATGGCTACACCTTC; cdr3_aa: CASSQDRDREANYGYTF
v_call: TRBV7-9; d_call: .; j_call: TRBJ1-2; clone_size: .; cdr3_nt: TGTGCCAGCAGCTTACGAGGGTTTGGCTACACCTTC; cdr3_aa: CASSLRGFGYTF